These T cell receptor beta chains were read from a single sample in a study of T cells in Graves' hyperthyroidism and ophthalmopathy. From the multiplex PCR reads, TCRdb called clonotypes with MiXCR, one entry per CDR3 protein. The sample has some 740,000 distinct CDR3 sequences, 14% seen once; the top ten hold around 9.6%. Sequencing input: blood. Every receptor here comes from a woman aged 18-29 years with Graves' hyperthyroidism. Each CDR3 is given with its conserved first and last residue. D genes are given only for firm matches. Clone size is given for some rows only: seen once, a few or many times, or a class if the clone is expanded.

>TRBV28|14|NA|TRBJ1-6|NA
TGTGCCAGCAGTGTAAATCCTGATAATTCACCCCTCCACTTT
CASSVNPDNSPLHF
>TRBV28|14|TRBD1|TRBJ2-5|many
TGTGCCAGCAGGACCGGGACAGTTGAAGAGACCCAGTACTTC
CASRTGTVEETQYF
>TRBV3-1|15|TRBD1|TRBJ2-1|many
TGTGCCAGCAGCCCTGGGACAGGGGCTTACAATGAGCAGTTCTTC
CASSPGTGAYNEQFF
>TRBV12-3/TRBV12-4|12|NA|TRBJ2-7|many
TGTGCCAGCAGTTTTCAATCGGACGAGCAGTACTTC
CASSFQSDEQYF
>TRBV7-9|13|TRBD2|TRBJ2-7|NA
TGTGCCAGCAGCTTTGGGACTAGTAGCGAGCAGTACTTC
CASSFGTSSEQYF
>TRBV7-8|14|TRBD1|TRBJ1-5|many
TGTGCCAGCAGCAGGCGGGACAGCTATCAGCCCCAGCATTTT
CASSRRDSYQPQHF
>TRBV28|20|TRBD1|TRBJ1-2|NA
TGTGCCAGCAGTTCCTCCAAAGCTCCCCTCCGGGACAGGGCTTTATATGGCTACACCTTC
CASSSSKAPLRDRALYGYTF
>TRBV6-1|17|NA|TRBJ1-1|many
TGTGCCAGCAGTTATGCCGGGACGGCCTTATATTACACTGAAGCTTTCTTT
CASSYAGTALYYTEAFF
>TRBV29-1|13|NA|TRBJ1-1|NA
TGCAGCGTTGGCCACCCCGAGAACACTGAAGCTTTCTTT
CSVGHPENTEAFF
>TRBV6-2/TRBV6-3|13|TRBD1|TRBJ1-1|NA
TGTGCCAGCAGTCGACAGGGACAGGCTGAAGCTTTCTTT
CASSRQGQAEAFF
>TRBV4-2|15|NA|TRBJ2-1|many
TGTGCCAGCAGCCAGAGTACCGGCCGGGGAAATGAGCAGTTCTTC
CASSQSTGRGNEQFF
>TRBV19|16|NA|TRBJ1-5|NA
TGTGCCAGTAGTATACCCTGGGACGATTATAATCAGCCCCAGCATTTT
CASSIPWDDYNQPQHF
>TRBV4-1|14|TRBD1|TRBJ1-1|many
TGCGCCAGCAGCCTCCGGGACAGGAACACTGAAGCTTTCTTT
CASSLRDRNTEAFF
>TRBV11-2|14|NA|TRBJ2-2|many
TGTGCCAGCAGCTCACAAATCGTTACCGGGGAGCTGTTTTTT
CASSSQIVTGELFF
>TRBV20-1|14|NA|TRBJ1-1|many
TGCAGTGCTAGAACCCCTACAGTTCACACTGAAGCTTTCTTT
CSARTPTVHTEAFF
>TRBV28|16|NA|TRBJ2-3|NA
TGTGCCAGCAGTTTATCGCTAGCAACTAGCACAGATACGCAGTATTTT
CASSLSLATSTDTQYF
>TRBV7-3|11|NA|TRBJ2-7|many
TGTGCCAGCAGCCCTAGTAACGAGCAGTACTTC
CASSPSNEQYF
>TRBV2|17|NA|TRBJ2-7|many
TGTGCCAGCAGTGAAAGTACAGGAATAGGAAGCTCCTACGAGCAGTACTTC
CASSESTGIGSSYEQYF
>TRBV2|14|NA|TRBJ2-7|many
TGTGCCAGCAAGGAGACAGCGCTATCGTACGAGCAGTACTTC
CASKETALSYEQYF
>TRBV11-2|15|TRBD2|TRBJ2-7|many
TGTGCCAGCAGCTTGGTGGGAGGGAGCTCCTACGAGCAGTACTTC
CASSLVGGSSYEQYF
>TRBV14|16|NA|TRBJ2-3|NA
TGTGCCAGCAGCCAAGATCCGACGGCCAACCGGGGGACGCAGTATTTT
CASSQDPTANRGTQYF
>TRBV7-2|15|TRBD1|TRBJ1-5|few
TGTGCCACCAGCAGAGACCCAGGGGGCGATCAGCCCCAGCATTTT
CATSRDPGGDQPQHF
>TRBV9|15|TRBD1|TRBJ1-1|many
TGTGCCAGCAGCGTAATGGGGACAGGGAACACTGAAGCTTTCTTT
CASSVMGTGNTEAFF